Each of the 17 T cell receptor beta chains below was sequenced from the same sample in a study of blood T cell repertoires in COVID-19. TCRdb's copy holds only in-frame clones and misses some; the assay was immunoSEQ multiplex PCR. The sample lists approximately 500,000 clones; roughly 87% were seen once. Material: peripheral blood. These TCRs come from a man between 18 and 35 years old with COVID-19, enrolled during active disease.

Only one count was recorded for this clone. V usage is TRBV6-5 and J usage is TRBJ1-2; TRBD1 matches 7 bases. Germline V gives CDR1 MNHEY, CDR2 SVGAGI. The V and J ends lost 2 bases and 7 bases, in that order; junction bases with no gene match: 4. The CDR3 spans 13 residues. The CDR3 DNA sequence: TGTGCCAGCAGTTACGAGGGGGCCCTTGGCTACACCTTC. This encodes CASSYEGALGYTF.

The chain is built from TRBV3-1 (or the pseudogene TRBV3-2) and TRBJ1-2; 7 bases map to TRBD1. V shed 4 bases, J shed 0 bases, and the junction held 5 bases outside the gene matches. This CDR3 has 15 amino acids. Per germline, CDR1 LGHDT and CDR2 YNNKEL (reference sequence). The CDR3 spells CASSLQGQANYGYTF. The CDR3 bases are TGTGCCAGCAGCCTACAGGGGCAAGCTAACTATGGCTACACCTTC.

This clone has a single count. This chain connects TRBV2 to TRBJ1-1; 7 nucleotides agree with TRBD1. Germline trimming cut 3 bases from V and 4 bases from J; bases unmatched to any gene: 8. The CDR3 runs 15 residues. The V gene's germline CDR1 is SNHLY and CDR2 FYNNEI. Written as DNA, the CDR3 is TGTGCCAGCAGTGACGTCGCAGGGGGTTTCACTGAAGCTTTCTTT. Amino acids: CASSDVAGGFTEAFF.

This chain uses TRBV7-8 with TRBJ2-3; D is uncertain. The V gene's germline CDR1 is SGHVS and CDR2 FQNEAQ. V was pared by 5 bases and J by 4 bases, with 10 bases between. This CDR3 has 13 amino acids. This CDR3 reads CASSVTTSDTQYF. CDR3 bases: TGTGCCAGCAGCGTCACTACCTCAGATACGCAGTATTTT. Full variable domain (outside the CDR3, taken from reference TRBV7-8 and TRBJ2-3): GAGVSQSPRYKVAKRGQDVALRCDPISGHVSLFWYQQALGQGPEFLTYFQNEAQLDKSGLPSDRFFAERPEGSVSTLKIQRTQQEDSAVYLCASSVTTSDTQYFGPGTRLTVL.

This clone has just one count. The chain has TRBV7-9 and TRBJ1-6; TRBD1 agrees at 7 bases. The CDR3 extends over 14 amino acids. The V and J ends lost 8 bases and 5 bases, in that order; junction bases with no gene match: 6. In germline, CDR1 is SEHNR, CDR2 FQNEAQ (reference sequence). This CDR3 is CASARDRDNSPLHF. The CDR3 region has the DNA TGTGCCAGCGCGCGGGACAGAGATAATTCACCCCTCCACTTT.

The chain recombines TRBV6-1 with TRBJ2-3; TRBD2 aligns across 7 bases. The trim removed 1 base at V and 2 bases at J, leaving 6 bases unmatched. The CDR3 has 16 residues. CDR1 and CDR2 (germline): MNHNS, SASEGT. The CDR3 DNA follows: TGTGCCAGCAGTGAAGGGGCCGGGACTAACACAGATACGCAGTATTTT. Protein sequence: CASSEGAGTNTDTQYF.

This clone was found a few times. The chain links TRBV7-9 to TRBJ1-6, with D maybe TRBD1 (6 bases). Trimming took 3 bases from V and 5 from J, leaving 14 bases between them. The V gene's germline CDR1 is SEHNR and CDR2 FQNEAQ (reference sequence). This CDR3 is 16 amino acids long. CDR3 sequence (DNA): TGTGCCAGCAGCTTGGGGGCCGGGACGGATAATTCACCCCTCCACTTT. It codes for CASSLGAGTDNSPLHF. The variable domain in full, with the rest retrieved from reference TRBV7-9 and TRBJ1-6, is DTGVSQNPRHKITKRGQNVTFRCDPISEHNRLYWYRQTLGQGPEFLTYFQNEAQLEKSRLLSDRFSAERPKGSFSTLEIQRTEQGDSAMYLCASSLGAGTDNSPLHFGNGTRLTVT.

The CDR3, as DNA: TGTGCCAGCTCACCAGGGACAGGTTCCGAGCAGTACTTC. Translated: CASSPGTGSEQYF. The genes are TRBV18 and TRBJ2-7; 8 bases match TRBD1. The germline gives CDR1 KGHSH, CDR2 LQKENI. Trimming at V came to 2 bases and at J to 6 bases, leaving 3 bases not matched to a gene. CDR3 length equals 13 residues.

The J gene is TRBJ1-3, the V gene TRBV12-3 or TRBV12-4, with 7 positions matching TRBD1. The junction had 7 bases not matched to a gene; V was cut back by 6 bases and J by 8 bases. This CDR3 is 13 amino acids long. DNA of the CDR3: TGTGCCAGCAGACCGACAGGGAAGGACACCATATATTTT. It encodes CASRPTGKDTIYF.

This sequence joins TRBV19 and TRBJ2-2, with unresolved D. The germline CDR1 and CDR2 sequences are LNHDA and SQIVND (reference sequence). This CDR3 contains 16 residues. The V and J ends lost 9 bases and 1 base respectively, with 18 bases between them. CDR3 DNA: TGTGCCAGCTTTCCCCAGGTCACTTTGAACACCGGGGAGCTGTTTTTT. It translates to CASFPQVTLNTGELFF.

Only one count was recorded for this clone. V is TRBV27 and J is TRBJ1-2; a weak D match, TRBD1 (6 bases). There are 14 residues in the CDR3. CDR1 is MNHEY and CDR2 is SMNVEV in the germline V gene (reference sequence). V lost 8 bases, J lost 4 bases, and 17 bases lay in between. CDR3 sequence reads: CASWKAGVGYGYTF. CDR3 nucleotides: TGTGCCAGCTGGAAGGCAGGGGTGGGCTATGGCTACACCTTC.

The rearrangement joins TRBV4-2 to TRBJ2-5; TRBD1 aligns across 7 bases. This CDR3 is 14 amino acids long. The germline V gene has CDR1 LGHNA and CDR2 YNFKEQ. V lost 2 bases to trimming and J lost 3 bases; unmatched junction nucleotides: 3. The CDR3 nucleotides are TGTGCCAGCAGCCAAACCGGGACAGAAGAGACCCAGTACTTC. The encoded protein is CASSQTGTEETQYF.

The V gene is TRBV7-9, the J gene TRBJ1-1; 9 nucleotides match TRBD1. Per germline, CDR1 SEHNR and CDR2 FQNEAQ (reference sequence). The CDR3 runs 18 residues. The ends lost 4 bases at V and 0 bases at J; junction bases unmatched: 12. CDR3 protein: CASSSPRTGAPMNTEAFF. The CDR3 DNA reads as TGTGCCAGCAGCTCGCCCCGGACAGGGGCTCCCATGAACACTGAAGCTTTCTTT. Combining the CDR3 with reference TRBV7-9 and TRBJ1-1 gives the whole variable domain DTGVSQNPRHKITKRGQNVTFRCDPISEHNRLYWYRQTLGQGPEFLTYFQNEAQLEKSRLLSDRFSAERPKGSFSTLEIQRTEQGDSAMYLCASSSPRTGAPMNTEAFFGQGTRLTVV.

Worth noting for this clone: Other DNA sequences from this sample encode an identical CDR3 as well. V is TRBV27 and J is TRBJ2-7, with D maybe TRBD2 (6 bases). Trimming removed 6 bases at V and 3 bases at J, with 15 bases between. CDR1 and CDR2 from the germline V gene are MNHEY and SMNVEV (reference sequence). This CDR3 is 14 amino acids long. CDR3 region: CASSLSGRGYEQYF. The CDR3, as DNA: TGTGCCAGCAGCCTATCGGGGCGGGGCTACGAGCAGTACTTC.

The rearrangement uses TRBV4-2 and TRBJ1-5, with no clear D. Looked up from germline, CDR1 is LGHNA and CDR2 is YNFKEQ. V lost 4 bases and J 0 bases, leaving 10 bases between the germline ends. The CDR3 has 15 amino acids. The CDR3 nucleotides read TGTGCCAGCAGCCCGTCTGAGAATAGCAATCAGCCCCAGCATTTT. Translation: CASSPSENSNQPQHF.

CDR3: CASSLSETSGIETQYF. CDR3 nucleotide sequence: TGTGCCAGCAGCCTCTCCGAGACTAGCGGAATAGAGACCCAGTACTTC. The rearrangement links TRBV2 to TRBJ2-5, with 9 bases aligning to TRBD2. Per the germline V gene, CDR1 is SNHLY and CDR2 is FYNNEI. CDR3 length: 16 amino acids. The trim removed 6 bases at V and 4 bases at J, leaving 12 bases unmatched. Using reference TRBV2 and TRBJ2-5 for the parts outside the CDR3, the full variable domain is EPEVTQTPSHQVTQMGQEVILRCVPISNHLYFYWYRQILGQKVEFLVSFYNNEISEKSEIFDDQFSVERPDGSNFTLKIRSTKLEDSAMYFCASSLSETSGIETQYFGPGTRLLVL.

The rearrangement links TRBV29-1 to TRBJ2-3; maybe TRBD2 (5 bases). Trimming left V 8 bases short and J 4 bases short, with 16 bases between. The length of the CDR3 is 13 residues. Germline CDR1 SQVTM, CDR2 ANQGSEA. CDR3 sequence: CSPQDSNSDTQYF. The DNA for the CDR3 is TGCAGCCCCCAGGACTCGAATTCAGATACGCAGTATTTT.